This T cell receptor (beta chain) was recovered during a study of blood T cell repertoires in COVID-19. Study summary: The United States, Italy and Spain were the sources of the acute and convalescent COVID-19 samples. Nucleic acid was either cDNA or gDNA, and it came from T cells, B-cell-depleted T cells, or PBMCs.

V dropped 5 bases and J dropped 4; count of bases not matched to a gene: 4. The V gene's germline CDR1 is SGHTA and CDR2 FQGNSA. The CDR3 runs 13 residues. Per the original methods: Estimates of nucleated cell counts were drawn from the amplification of reference gene primers. Clones were sequenced by immunoSEQ multiplex PCR, and TCRdb holds only the in-frame ones, with some missing. The DNA gave D and trimming, while V, J and clone size come from that table. The sample contains roughly 200,000 clones, roughly 83% of which appear only once. The sample holds a few counts of this clone. The TCR originated in a human donor in a cohort sampled during active COVID-19. Sequenced: peripheral blood. The chain recombines TRBV7-2 with TRBJ1-1, with 7 bases that match TRBD1. In DNA, the CDR3 is TGTGCCAGCAGCCCTGACAGGGCCACTGAAGCTTTCTTT. Translation gives CASSPDRATEAFF.